The 11 T cell receptor beta chains reported below all come from one sample, sequenced in a study of shared clonotypes between healthy human individuals. Repertoires were generated with immunoSEQ multiplex PCR, while TCRdb's copy carries only in-frame clones and drops some. The sample holds 2,100,000 or so clones; approximately 96% are singletons and the top ten take around 0.13%. Sample: naive CD4+ T cells sorted from blood. The subset was: CD45RA+ positively selected. The receptors come from a man younger than 35 in good health.

The rearrangement links TRBV10-2 to TRBJ2-1; D remains unclear. CDR1 and CDR2 (germline): WSHSY, SAAADI. The CDR3 has 15 residues. V was cut by 2 bases and J by 1 base, with 9 bases left in between. This CDR3 is CASSEEPPSYNEQFF. In nucleotides, the CDR3 is TGCGCCAGCAGTGAGGAACCGCCTTCCTACAATGAGCAGTTCTTC.

This chain connects TRBV7-2 to TRBJ2-2; 11 bases align to TRBD1. The length of the CDR3 is 18 residues. Germline V lookup: CDR1 SGHTA, CDR2 FQGNSA. V lost 2 bases and J lost 3; bases outside the gene matches: 8. The CDR3 coding sequence is TGTGCCAGCAGCTTATACTGGACAGGGGGCGCAGACACCGGGGAGCTGTTTTTT. This gives the protein CASSLYWTGGADTGELFF.

V gene TRBV18 combines with J gene TRBJ2-6, with D unclear. The CDR3 totals 19 residues. Germline V gives CDR1 KGHSH, CDR2 LQKENI. V shed 0 bases and J shed 1 base, with 16 bases lying between them. CDR3 nucleotide sequence: TGTGCCAGCTCACCACCAAATCCAGCATTAATATCTGGGGCCAACGTCCTGACTTTC. Protein: CASSPPNPALISGANVLTF.

This chain joins TRBV5-1 and TRBJ2-7; perhaps TRBD2 as D (6 bases). This CDR3 spans 16 amino acids. The V gene lost 1 base and the J gene lost 9 bases, with 23 bases spanning the gap. Germline V gene sequence: CDR1 SGHRS, CDR2 YFSETQ. CDR3 residues: CASSLPPRGRATLQYF. CDR3 in DNA: TGCGCCAGCAGCTTGCCCCCCCGGGGGAGAGCTACGTTGCAGTACTTC. The variable domain in full, completed from reference TRBV5-1 and TRBJ2-7, reads KAGVTQTPRYLIKTRGQQVTLSCSPISGHRSVSWYQQTPGQGLQFLFEYFSETQRNKGNFPGRFSGRQFSNSRSEMNVSTLELGDSALYLCASSLPPRGRATLQYFGPGTRLTVT.

This clone was counted once. The chain carries TRBV5-6 and TRBJ1-4; TRBD1 matches at 9 bases. The length of the CDR3 is 17 residues. J was trimmed by 7 bases and V by 4 bases; bases with no gene match: 14. Germline V gives CDR1 SGHDT, CDR2 YYEEEE. The CDR3 sequence is CASSPRTGVGTSEKLFF. CDR3 DNA: TGTGCCAGCAGCCCAAGGACAGGGGTGGGAACAAGTGAAAAACTGTTTTTT.

This chain joins TRBV30 and TRBJ2-7, with 9 bases that match TRBD2. CDR1 is GTSNPN, CDR2 SVGIG, per germline (reference sequence). Losses at the gene ends were 2 bases for V and 0 bases for J; bases not matched to a gene: 5. This CDR3 contains 15 residues. CDR3 region: CAWSTASGTSYEQYF. The CDR3 DNA reads TGTGCCTGGAGTACCGCTAGCGGGACCTCCTACGAGCAGTACTTC.

This sequence joins TRBV5-4 and TRBJ2-2; D is perhaps TRBD1 (6 bases). V dropped 4 bases and J dropped 4 bases, with 11 bases sitting between them. This CDR3 is built from 14 residues. CDR1 SGHNT and CDR2 YYREEE come from the germline V gene (reference sequence). CDR3 nucleotide sequence: TGTGCCAGCAGCCAAGGACAGAGCACCGGGGAGCTGTTTTTT. Protein: CASSQGQSTGELFF.

The rearrangement uses TRBV7-2 and TRBJ2-3, with a possible D match to TRBD1 (5 bases). CDR3 length: 14 residues. Germline CDR1 and CDR2: SGHTA and FQGNSA. The V end lost 0 bases, the J end lost 2 bases, and 6 bases lay between the germline ends. The CDR3 region is CASSLAQATDTQYF. CDR3 coding DNA: TGTGCCAGCAGCTTAGCACAGGCCACAGATACGCAGTATTTT. Filled out from reference TRBV7-2 and TRBJ2-3, the complete variable domain reads GAGVSQSPSNKVTEKGKDVELRCDPISGHTALYWYRQSLGQGLEFLIYFQGNSAPDKSGLPSDRFSAERTGGSVSTLTIQRTQQEDSAVYLCASSLAQATDTQYFGPGTRLTVL.

The rearrangement links TRBV5-1 to TRBJ2-1; D possibly corresponds to TRBD2 (5 bases). V was pared by 6 bases and J by 6 bases, with 10 bases between. Germline CDR1 SGHRS, CDR2 YFSETQ. This CDR3 is 12 amino acids long. The DNA of the CDR3 is TGCGCCAGCACCGGGGAAACCAATGAGCAGTTCTTC. Protein sequence: CASTGETNEQFF.

The chain recombines TRBV19 with TRBJ1-1; D gene ambiguous. The CDR3 is 14 amino acids. Germline CDR1 LNHDA, CDR2 SQIVND (reference sequence). V was shortened by 5 bases and J by 0 bases, with 10 bases between the two germline ends. CDR3 sequence reads: CASSSEGLNTEAFF. CDR3 in DNA: TGTGCCAGTAGTTCGGAGGGCCTGAACACTGAAGCTTTCTTT.

On this clone: Other DNA sequences within the sample encode an identical CDR3. The J gene is TRBJ2-7, the V gene TRBV20-1; no reliable D call. Between the trimmed V and J ends, which lost 3 bases and 1 base, there was a span of 4 bases. This CDR3 has 11 residues. In germline, CDR1 is DFQATT, CDR2 SNEGSKA (reference sequence). In DNA, the CDR3 is TGCAGTGCTAGCCCTTCCTACGAGCAGTACTTC. Translated, it gives CSASPSYEQYF.